This T cell receptor (beta chain) was observed in a study of T cell responses to AZD1222 COVID-19 vaccine. General observations from the study: Most donors were white British, females outnumbered males, and clonal diversity was possibly underestimated. Among those given AZD1222, only six were seropositive at baseline. Spike-specific TCR depth and breadth grew after two AZD1222 doses. Close to half of spike-specific TCRs reportedly recognize unmutated variant regions.

Turning to this clone: Its antigen remains unidentified.

This CDR3 comprises 15 residues. Germline loops: CDR1 SEHNR, CDR2 FQNEAQ (reference sequence). Trimming removed 2 bases from V and 5 bases from J; junction bases left unmatched: 1. This table comes from immunoSEQ multiplex PCR, and its TCRdb copy is limited to in-frame clones, with some not included. The sample has about 130,000 clones; more than 90% are singletons. The sequencing used peripheral blood, collected on day 0 of AZD1222 vaccination. The J gene is TRBJ2-2, the V gene TRBV7-9, with TRBD2 identical over 11 bases. This TCR derives from an adult in good health. CDR3 sequence (DNA): TGTGCCAGCAGCTTACGACTAGCGGGAACCGGGGAGCTGTTTTTT. Its protein is CASSLRLAGTGELFF.